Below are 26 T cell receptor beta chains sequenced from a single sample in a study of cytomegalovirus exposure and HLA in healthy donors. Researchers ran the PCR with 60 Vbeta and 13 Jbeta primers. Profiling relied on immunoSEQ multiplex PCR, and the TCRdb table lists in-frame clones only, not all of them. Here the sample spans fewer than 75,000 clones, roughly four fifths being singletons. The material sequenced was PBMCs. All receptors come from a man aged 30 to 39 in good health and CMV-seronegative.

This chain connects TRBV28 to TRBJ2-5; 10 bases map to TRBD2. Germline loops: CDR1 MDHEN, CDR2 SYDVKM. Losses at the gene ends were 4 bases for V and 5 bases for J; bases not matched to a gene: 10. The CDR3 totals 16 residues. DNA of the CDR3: TGTGCCAGCAGTTCCCTAGGTCTAGCGGGAGTTGAGACCCAGTACTTC. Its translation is CASSSLGLAGVETQYF.

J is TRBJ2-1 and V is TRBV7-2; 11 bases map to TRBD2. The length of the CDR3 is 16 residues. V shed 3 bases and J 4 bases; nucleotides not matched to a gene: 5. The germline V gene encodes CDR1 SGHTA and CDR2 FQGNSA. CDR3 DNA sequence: TGTGCCAGCAGCTTCTCCGGGACTAGCGGTTACAATGAGCAGTTCTTC. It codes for CASSFSGTSGYNEQFF. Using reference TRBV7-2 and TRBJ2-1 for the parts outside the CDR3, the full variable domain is GAGVSQSPSNKVTEKGKDVELRCDPISGHTALYWYRQSLGQGLEFLIYFQGNSAPDKSGLPSDRFSAERTGGSVSTLTIQRTQQEDSAVYLCASSFSGTSGYNEQFFGPGTRLTVL.

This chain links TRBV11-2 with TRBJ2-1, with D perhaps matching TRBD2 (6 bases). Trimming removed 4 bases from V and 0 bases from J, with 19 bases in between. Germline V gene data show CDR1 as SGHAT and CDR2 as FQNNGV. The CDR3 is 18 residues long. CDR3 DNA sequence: TGTGCCAGCAGCTCCCTCTGGGGGGAGTCGAGCTCCTACAATGAGCAGTTCTTC. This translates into CASSSLWGESSSYNEQFF.

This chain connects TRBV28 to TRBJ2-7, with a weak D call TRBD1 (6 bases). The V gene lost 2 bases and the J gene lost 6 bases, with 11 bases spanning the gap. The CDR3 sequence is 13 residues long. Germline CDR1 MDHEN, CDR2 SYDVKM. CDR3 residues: CASSLLIRGEQYF. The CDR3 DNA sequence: TGTGCCAGCAGTTTACTTATCAGGGGCGAGCAGTACTTC.

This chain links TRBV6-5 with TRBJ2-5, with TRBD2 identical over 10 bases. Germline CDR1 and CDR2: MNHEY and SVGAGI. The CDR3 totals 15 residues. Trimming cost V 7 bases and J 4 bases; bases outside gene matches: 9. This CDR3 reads CASIPSGGALETQYF. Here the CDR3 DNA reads TGTGCCAGCATCCCCAGCGGGGGGGCGTTAGAGACCCAGTACTTC.

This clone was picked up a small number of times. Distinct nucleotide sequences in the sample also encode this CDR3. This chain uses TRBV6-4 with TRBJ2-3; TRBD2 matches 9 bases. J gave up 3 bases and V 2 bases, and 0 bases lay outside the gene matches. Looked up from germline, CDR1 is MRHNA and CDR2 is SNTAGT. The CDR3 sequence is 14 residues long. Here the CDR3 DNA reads TGTGCCAGCAGTGACGGACTAGCGACAGATACGCAGTATTTT. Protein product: CASSDGLATDTQYF.

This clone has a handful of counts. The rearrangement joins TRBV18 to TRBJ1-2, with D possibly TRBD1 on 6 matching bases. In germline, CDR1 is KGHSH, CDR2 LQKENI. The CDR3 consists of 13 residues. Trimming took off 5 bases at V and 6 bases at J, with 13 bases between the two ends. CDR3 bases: TGTGCCAGCTCATCACAGGGAGACGATGGCTACACCTTC. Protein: CASSSQGDDGYTF.

The CDR3 region is CASSVAGDYEQYF. The CDR3 DNA sequence: TGTGCCAGCAGCGTAGCGGGGGACTACGAGCAGTACTTC. The V call is TRBV9, the J call TRBJ2-7; D may be TRBD2 (6 bases). Germline-derived CDR1 and CDR2 are SGDLS and YYNGEE. V dropped 0 bases and J dropped 3 bases, with 7 bases sitting between them. The CDR3 is 13 residues long.

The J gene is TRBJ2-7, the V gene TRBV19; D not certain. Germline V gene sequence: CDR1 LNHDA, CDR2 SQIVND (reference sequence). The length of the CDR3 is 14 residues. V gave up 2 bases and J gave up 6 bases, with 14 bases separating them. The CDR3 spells CASSISSFTVEQYF. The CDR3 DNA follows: TGTGCCAGTAGTATAAGTAGCTTTACGGTCGAGCAGTACTTC.

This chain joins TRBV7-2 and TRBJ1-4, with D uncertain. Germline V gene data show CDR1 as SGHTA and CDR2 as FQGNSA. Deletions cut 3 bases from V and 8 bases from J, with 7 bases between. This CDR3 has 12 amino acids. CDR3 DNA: TGTGCCAGCAGCTTCTACGCGGAAAAACTGTTTTTT. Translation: CASSFYAEKLFF.

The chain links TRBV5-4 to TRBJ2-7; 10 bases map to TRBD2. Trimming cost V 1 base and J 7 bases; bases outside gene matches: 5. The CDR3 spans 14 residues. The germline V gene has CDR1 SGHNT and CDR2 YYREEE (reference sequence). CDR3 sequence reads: CASSLRAGGREQYF. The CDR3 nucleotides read TGTGCCAGCAGCTTGAGAGCGGGAGGGCGGGAGCAGTACTTC.

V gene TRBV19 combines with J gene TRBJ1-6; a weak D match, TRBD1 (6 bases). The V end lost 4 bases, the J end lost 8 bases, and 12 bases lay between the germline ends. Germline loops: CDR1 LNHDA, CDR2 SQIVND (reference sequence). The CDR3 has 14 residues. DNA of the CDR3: TGTGCCAGTAGTAGGGGGGGCGCAGATTCACCCCTCCACTTT. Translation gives CASSRGGADSPLHF. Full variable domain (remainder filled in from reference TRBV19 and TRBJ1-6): DGGITQSPKYLFRKEGQNVTLSCEQNLNHDAMYWYRQDPGQGLRLIYYSQIVNDFQKGDIAEGYSVSREKKESFPLTVTSAQKNPTAFYLCASSRGGADSPLHFGNGTRLTVT.

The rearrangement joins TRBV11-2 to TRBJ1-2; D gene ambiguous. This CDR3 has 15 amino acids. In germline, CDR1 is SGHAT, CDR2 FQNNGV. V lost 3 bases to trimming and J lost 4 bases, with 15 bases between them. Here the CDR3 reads CASSLNLRITYGYTF. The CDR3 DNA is TGTGCCAGCAGCTTGAACTTGAGGATAACCTATGGCTACACCTTC.

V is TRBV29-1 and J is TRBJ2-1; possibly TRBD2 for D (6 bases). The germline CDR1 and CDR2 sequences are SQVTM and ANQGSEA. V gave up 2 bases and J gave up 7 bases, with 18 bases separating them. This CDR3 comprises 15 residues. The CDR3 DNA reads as TGCAGCGTTGAACTTACCGGGACTTCTCTGAATGAGCAGTTCTTC. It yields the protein CSVELTGTSLNEQFF.

The CDR3 nucleotides read TGTGCCAGCGGTTCGACGGCGGGAGGTAATCAGCCCCAGCATTTT. It is translated as CASGSTAGGNQPQHF. The chain joins TRBV2 to TRBJ1-5; D unclear. The CDR3 extends over 15 amino acids. Germline V gives CDR1 SNHLY, CDR2 FYNNEI. The V end lost 8 bases, the J end lost 4 bases, and 18 bases lay between the germline ends.

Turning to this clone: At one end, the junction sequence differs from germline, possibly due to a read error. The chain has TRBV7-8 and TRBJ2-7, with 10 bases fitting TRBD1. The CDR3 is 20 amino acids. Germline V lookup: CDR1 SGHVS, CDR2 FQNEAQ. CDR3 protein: CASSFIEAGTGAHASYGQYF. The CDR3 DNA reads TGTGCCAGCAGCTTTATCGAAGCCGGGACAGGGGCTCATGCCTCCTACGGGCAGTACTTC. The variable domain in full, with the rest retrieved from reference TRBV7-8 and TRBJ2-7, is GAGVSQSPRYKVAKRGQDVALRCDPISGHVSLFWYQQALGQGPEFLTYFQNEAQLDKSGLPSDRFFAERPEGSVSTLKIQRTQQEDSAVYLCASSFIEAGTGAHASYGQYFGPGTRLTVT.

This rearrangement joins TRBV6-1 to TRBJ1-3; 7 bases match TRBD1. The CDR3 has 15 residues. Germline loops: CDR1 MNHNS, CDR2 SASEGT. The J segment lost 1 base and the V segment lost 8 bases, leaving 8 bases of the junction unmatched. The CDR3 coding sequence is TGTGCCAGCGGCCTCCCGACAGGGTCTGGAAACACCATATATTTT. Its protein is CASGLPTGSGNTIYF.

CDR3 region: CAWSESTSLYNEQFF. The DNA of the CDR3 is TGTGCCTGGAGTGAATCGACTAGCCTCTACAATGAGCAGTTCTTC. The rearrangement links TRBV30 to TRBJ2-1; 7 nucleotides match TRBD2. There are 15 residues in the CDR3. Germline CDR1 is GTSNPN and CDR2 is SVGIG (reference sequence). V was clipped by 1 base and J by 3 bases; unmatched bases: 6.

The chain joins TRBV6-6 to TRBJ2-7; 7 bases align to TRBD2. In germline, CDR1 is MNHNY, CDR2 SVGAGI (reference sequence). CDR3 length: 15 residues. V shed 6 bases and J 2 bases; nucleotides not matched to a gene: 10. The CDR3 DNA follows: TGTGCCAGCAGCCCGGCGCCTAGCGGTGCCTACGAGCAGTACTTC. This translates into CASSPAPSGAYEQYF.

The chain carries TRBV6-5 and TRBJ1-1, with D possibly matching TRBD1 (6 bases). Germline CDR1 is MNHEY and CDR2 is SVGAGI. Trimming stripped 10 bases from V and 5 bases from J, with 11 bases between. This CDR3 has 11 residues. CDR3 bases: TGTGCCACCCGGGGGGCTACTGAAGCTTTCTTT. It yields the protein CATRGATEAFF.

The CDR3 loop reads CASSLVGGGRINNEQFF. DNA of the CDR3: TGTGCCAGCAGCTTAGTAGGCGGCGGGAGGATCAACAATGAGCAGTTCTTC. The chain carries TRBV7-9 and TRBJ2-1, with 8 bases that match TRBD2. The germline CDR1 and CDR2 sequences are SEHNR and FQNEAQ (reference sequence). Germline trimming cut 1 base from V and 5 bases from J; bases unmatched to any gene: 10. The CDR3 spans 17 residues.

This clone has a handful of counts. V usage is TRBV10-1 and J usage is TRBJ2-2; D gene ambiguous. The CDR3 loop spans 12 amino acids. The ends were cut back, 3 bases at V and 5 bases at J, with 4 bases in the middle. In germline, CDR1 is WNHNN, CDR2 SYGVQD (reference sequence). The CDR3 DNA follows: TGCGCCAGCAGTGACTTGACCGGGGAGCTGTTTTTT. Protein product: CASSDLTGELFF.

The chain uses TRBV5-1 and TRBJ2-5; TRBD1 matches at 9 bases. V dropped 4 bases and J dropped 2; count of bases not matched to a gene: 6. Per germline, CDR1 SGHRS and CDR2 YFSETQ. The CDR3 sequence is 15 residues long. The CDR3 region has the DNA TGCGCCAGCAGCATCGGAGACAGGGGGCAAGAGACCCAGTACTTC. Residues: CASSIGDRGQETQYF.

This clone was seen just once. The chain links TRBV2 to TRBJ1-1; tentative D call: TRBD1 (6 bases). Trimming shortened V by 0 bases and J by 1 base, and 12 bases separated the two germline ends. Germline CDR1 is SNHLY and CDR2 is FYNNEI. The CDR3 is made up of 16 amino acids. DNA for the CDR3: TGTGCCAGCAGTGAAGCGAGGGGGGGGACGAACACTGAAGCTTTCTTT. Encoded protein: CASSEARGGTNTEAFF.

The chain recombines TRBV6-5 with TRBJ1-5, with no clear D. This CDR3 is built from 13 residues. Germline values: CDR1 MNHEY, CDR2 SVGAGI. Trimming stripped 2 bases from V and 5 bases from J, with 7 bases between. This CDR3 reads CASSYRIYQPQHF. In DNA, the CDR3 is TGTGCCAGCAGTTACCGTATCTATCAGCCCCAGCATTTT.

The CDR3 DNA reads as TGTGCCAGTAGTTTATCAGGGGGTGTGGATGAGCAGTTCTTC. Its translation is CASSLSGGVDEQFF. V and J are TRBV19 and TRBJ2-1, with 7 nucleotides matching TRBD1. The germline gives CDR1 LNHDA, CDR2 SQIVND (reference sequence). Germline trimming cut 5 bases from V and 8 bases from J; bases unmatched to any gene: 9. The CDR3 loop spans 14 amino acids.